Listed below are T cell receptor beta chains from one sample, sequenced in a study of blood T cell repertoires in COVID-19. The repertoire was sequenced with immunoSEQ multiplex PCR; TCRdb's copy has only in-frame clones and lacks some. The sample yields a few hundred thousand clones, roughly 82% seen once. The sample consisted of peripheral blood. The receptors come from a woman between 40 and 55 years old who had recovered from COVID-19. Both conserved end residues are part of each CDR3. The D gene is left open where the match is weak. Expanded clones get a size class; other rows say once, few or many, or leave the size out.

clone_size	v_call	j_call	d_call	cdr3_length	cdr3_nt	cdr3_aa
.	TRBV7-2	TRBJ2-3	TRBD1	13	TGTGCCAGCAGCCCAGAACAGGGGGATACGCAGTATTTT	CASSPEQGDTQYF
.	TRBV7-2	TRBJ2-1	.	17	TGTGCCAGCAGCTTAGACTGGGGGGGGGCCACGGGCAATGAGCAGTTCTTC	CASSLDWGGATGNEQFF
.	TRBV19	TRBJ2-7	.	13	TGTGCCACACACCCAGACAGGTCTTCCGAGCAGTACTTC	CATHPDRSSEQYF
.	TRBV7-2	TRBJ2-7	TRBD1	15	TGTGCCAGCAGCTTATTGACAGGGCGGGCCCACGAGCAGTACTTC	CASSLLTGRAHEQYF
.	TRBV4-1	TRBJ1-1	.	15	TGCGCCAGCAGCCAAGATCTTTGGGGAGATACTGAAGCTTTCTTT	CASSQDLWGDTEAFF
.	TRBV27	TRBJ1-1	.	13	TGTGCCAGCCGTCCAGGGCTTAGCACTGAAGCTTTCTTT	CASRPGLSTEAFF
.	TRBV19	TRBJ2-3	.	14	TGTGCCAGTAGTGTAGACAGGAGCACAGATACGCAGTATTTT	CASSVDRSTDTQYF
.	TRBV25-1	TRBJ2-7	TRBD1	14	TGTGCCAGCCAGGGGACAGGAGGGGTCTACGAGCAGTACTTC	CASQGTGGVYEQYF
few	TRBV7-8	TRBJ1-5	.	13	TGTGCCAGCAGCAAAGACAGGCTGCAGCCCCAGCATTTT	CASSKDRLQPQHF
.	TRBV11-3	TRBJ2-1	TRBD1	14	TGTGCCAGCAGCCCCCGGGACAGGGTCCATGAGCAGTTCTTC	CASSPRDRVHEQFF
.	TRBV7-2	TRBJ2-7	.	15	TGTGCCAGCAGCTTAGAGGTACAGAGCTCCTACGAGCAGTACTTC	CASSLEVQSSYEQYF
.	TRBV7-2	TRBJ1-6	TRBD1	14	TGTGCCAGCAGCTTAACAGGGACAGGTTCACCCCTCCACTTT	CASSLTGTGSPLHF
few	TRBV6-2/TRBV6-3	TRBJ1-6	.	12	TGTGCCAGCAGTTCCCCAGGGGCACCCCTCCACTTT	CASSSPGAPLHF
.	TRBV29-1	TRBJ1-1	.	12	TGCAGCGTTGACAGGGATGAGACTGAAGCTTTCTTT	CSVDRDETEAFF
.	TRBV9	TRBJ2-5	TRBD2	16	TGTGCCAGCAGCGTAGCTAGCGGGGGGTACCAAGAGACCCAGTACTTC	CASSVASGGYQETQYF
.	TRBV5-8	TRBJ1-1	.	11	TGTGCCAGCAGCTTCTTTGCTGAAGCTTTCTTT	CASSFFAEAFF
.	TRBV14	TRBJ2-1	.	13	TGTGCCAGCAGCCAGACAAGACACAATGAGCAGTTCTTC	CASSQTRHNEQFF
.	TRBV29-1	TRBJ2-7	.	14	TGCAGCGTCACCAACCTTGCGGGGTCCTACGAGCAGTACTTC	CSVTNLAGSYEQYF
.	TRBV6-1	TRBJ1-1	.	16	TGTGCCAGCAGTGAACTGGTTAGGGGGGGGGTCACTGAAGCTTTCTTT	CASSELVRGGVTEAFF
.	TRBV7-3	TRBJ2-1	TRBD2	15	TGTGCCAGCAGCACTGCGGGGGGCCCCGACAATGAGCAGTTCTTC	CASSTAGGPDNEQFF
few	TRBV5-1	TRBJ1-3	.	15	TGCGCCAGCAGCTTGACTCCCGCCTCTGGAAACACCATATATTTT	CASSLTPASGNTIYF
few	TRBV24-1	TRBJ2-3	.	13	TGTGCCACCAGTGATTTGACGGTAGATACGCAGTATTTT	CATSDLTVDTQYF
.	TRBV28	TRBJ1-1	TRBD1	15	TGTGCCAGCACCCCAGGGGGCCCGACTAACACTGAAGCTTTCTTT	CASTPGGPTNTEAFF
.	TRBV28	TRBJ1-2	TRBD1	14	TGTGCCAGCACCGTACCGGGACAGGGGTCCGGCTACACCTTC	CASTVPGQGSGYTF
.	TRBV6-6	TRBJ1-1	.	15	TGTGCCAGCAGTTACTCCAGGGGCGGGAACACTGAAGCTTTCTTT	CASSYSRGGNTEAFF
.	TRBV7-2	TRBJ1-2	.	17	TGTGCCAGCAGCTTAGCGGGAGCGGGGGATTTAGACTATGGCTACACCTTC	CASSLAGAGDLDYGYTF
.	TRBV18	TRBJ2-7	.	14	TGTGCCAGCTCACCAAGGCAGGAGGCCTACGAGCAGTACTTC	CASSPRQEAYEQYF
.	TRBV11-3	TRBJ2-1	TRBD2	16	TGTGCCAGCAGCTTAGAATTGGGGGGGACCAGCAATGAGCAGTTCTTC	CASSLELGGTSNEQFF
.	TRBV6-5	TRBJ2-2	TRBD1	14	TGTGCCAGCAGGACAGGGGGCAACACCGGGGAGCTGTTTTTT	CASRTGGNTGELFF
.	TRBV7-2	TRBJ1-1	.	14	TGTGCCAGCAGCTTAGGATCGGGAGGGTTACAGGCTTTCTTT	CASSLGSGGLQAFF
.	TRBV30	TRBJ1-1	.	13	TGTGCCTGGAGTACGTCCCTAAACACTGAAGCTTTCTTT	CAWSTSLNTEAFF
few	TRBV28	TRBJ2-7	.	13	TGTGCCAGCAGCGGCGACGGGGTTCGGGAGCAGTACTTC	CASSGDGVREQYF
.	TRBV11-3	TRBJ2-5	.	16	TGTGCCAGCAGCTTAGATCTCTGGACTTTGGGGGGGACCCAGTACTTC	CASSLDLWTLGGTQYF
once	TRBV5-6	TRBJ2-5	.	14	TGTGCCAGCAGCTTGACCCGGGGGGCAGAGACCCAGTACTTC	CASSLTRGAETQYF
.	TRBV20-1	TRBJ2-3	.	14	TGCAGTGCTAGTCTCCACTCTAGCACAGATACGCAGTATTTT	CSASLHSSTDTQYF
.	TRBV5-5	TRBJ2-5	TRBD2	12	TGTGCCAGCAGTAAGAGGGAGGGGACCCAGTACTTC	CASSKREGTQYF